These 30 T cell receptor beta chains were all obtained from the same sample, sequenced in a study of blood T cell repertoires in COVID-19. TCRdb's table, derived via immunoSEQ multiplex PCR, lists solely in-frame clones and lacks some. This table has more than 12,000 clones, 80% to 90% appearing once. Sequenced sample: peripheral blood. All receptors derive from a human donor in a cohort sampled during active COVID-19.

This clone appeared once. The rearrangement links TRBV6-4 to TRBJ1-2, with 7 positions matching TRBD1. J lost 4 bases, V lost 6 bases, and 11 bases had no gene match. From germline, CDR1 is MRHNA and CDR2 SNTAGT. The CDR3 is 15 amino acids. The CDR3: CASSRQGGSTYGYTF. For the CDR3, the DNA is TGTGCCAGCAGCCGGCAGGGGGGTTCAACCTATGGCTACACCTTC.

The chain joins TRBV28 to TRBJ2-1; TRBD2 matches 10 bases. The length of the CDR3 is 15 residues. V gave up 5 bases and J gave up 7 bases; unmatched junction bases: 8. The germline V gene encodes CDR1 MDHEN and CDR2 SYDVKM. In nucleotides, the CDR3 is TGTGCCAGCAGTACATCTAGCGGGAGTTTAAATGAGCAGTTCTTC. The encoded protein is CASSTSSGSLNEQFF.

V is TRBV5-6 and J is TRBJ2-5; 8 bases are shared with TRBD1. The trim removed 6 bases at V and 4 bases at J, leaving 8 bases unmatched. The CDR3 loop spans 14 amino acids. Germline V gene sequence: CDR1 SGHDT, CDR2 YYEEEE. This CDR3 reads CASTSRTGPETQYF. CDR3 nucleotide sequence: TGTGCCAGCACCTCACGGACAGGGCCAGAGACCCAGTACTTC.

This chain uses TRBV6-2 or TRBV6-3 with TRBJ1-5, with a weak D call TRBD1 (5 bases). V shed 6 bases and J shed 4 bases, with 13 bases lying between them. Per the germline V gene, CDR1 is MNHEY and CDR2 is SVGEGT. The CDR3 loop spans 14 amino acids. The CDR3 nucleotides read TGTGCCAGCAGCCTTGGGACTGTTAATCAGCCCCAGCATTTT. This codes for CASSLGTVNQPQHF.

The gene calls are TRBV7-9 and TRBJ2-7, with 16 bases aligning to TRBD2. The junction had 9 bases not matched to a gene; V was cut back by 4 bases and J by 3 bases. Germline CDR1 reads SEHNR; CDR2 reads FQNEAQ (reference sequence). The CDR3 is made up of 18 amino acids. Here the CDR3 DNA reads TGTGCCAGCAGCTCCCCCGGGACTAGCGGGGGGGCTTTCTACGAGCAGTACTTC. Translating gives CASSSPGTSGGAFYEQYF. Drawing the rest from reference TRBV7-9 and TRBJ2-7, the complete variable domain is DTGVSQNPRHKITKRGQNVTFRCDPISEHNRLYWYRQTLGQGPEFLTYFQNEAQLEKSRLLSDRFSAERPKGSFSTLEIQRTEQGDSAMYLCASSSPGTSGGAFYEQYFGPGTRLTVT.

The chain couples TRBV19 to TRBJ1-6; D remains ambiguous. The CDR3 runs 13 residues. Germline assignment: CDR1 LNHDA and CDR2 SQIVND (reference sequence). V lost 1 base and J 8 bases, leaving 6 bases between the germline ends. This chain's CDR3 is CASSIGRDSPLHF. The CDR3 coding sequence is TGTGCCAGTAGTATAGGACGGGATTCACCCCTCCACTTT.

The chain links TRBV5-1 to TRBJ1-2; D might be TRBD1 (6 bases). The V gene's germline CDR1 is SGHRS and CDR2 YFSETQ. Deletions cut 0 bases from V and 8 bases from J, with 14 bases between. CDR3 size: 14 residues. The CDR3 DNA follows: TGCGCCAGCAGCTTGGGGACAGCCCCTGGAGGCTACACCTTC. This codes for CASSLGTAPGGYTF.

V usage is TRBV10-3 and J usage is TRBJ2-5; 7 bases are shared with TRBD1. Per germline, CDR1 ENHRY and CDR2 SYGVKD. The V and J ends lost 2 bases and 5 bases, in that order; junction bases with no gene match: 2. The CDR3 spans 13 residues. The CDR3 DNA sequence: TGTGCCATCAGTGAGAACAGGGGCGAGACCCAGTACTTC. This gives the protein CAISENRGETQYF.

Of note for this clone: This sample also contains other DNA sequences that code for the same CDR3. The J gene is TRBJ1-2, the V gene TRBV5-6, with 11 bases identical to TRBD1. After removal of 0 bases from V and 8 bases from J, the junction contained 9 bases not matched to a gene. The germline CDR1 and CDR2 sequences are SGHDT and YYEEEE. CDR3 length equals 16 residues. The CDR3 sequence is CASSLEIGQGARGYTF. CDR3 DNA sequence: TGTGCCAGCAGCTTGGAGATCGGACAGGGGGCTCGGGGCTACACCTTC. Full variable domain (missing parts from reference TRBV5-6 and TRBJ1-2): DAGVTQSPTHLIKTRGQQVTLRCSPKSGHDTVSWYQQALGQGPQFIFQYYEEEERQRGNFPDRFSGHQFPNYSSELNVNALLLGDSALYLCASSLEIGQGARGYTFGSGTRLTVV.

V and J are TRBV27 and TRBJ1-5; 8 positions agree with TRBD1. V lost 5 bases to trimming and J lost 5 bases; unmatched junction nucleotides: 2. This CDR3 has 13 amino acids. Germline CDR1 is MNHEY and CDR2 is SMNVEV (reference sequence). CDR3 DNA sequence: TGTGCCAGCAGTCAGACAGGGGATCAGCCCCAGCATTTT. Translated: CASSQTGDQPQHF.

The chain joins TRBV30 to TRBJ1-2, with D possibly being TRBD1 (6 bases). CDR1 GTSNPN and CDR2 SVGIG come from the germline V gene (reference sequence). The CDR3 has 12 amino acids. V lost 8 bases, J lost 4 bases, and 14 bases lay in between. CDR3 region: CALLQGSYGYTF. The CDR3 coding sequence is TGTGCCCTCCTACAGGGTAGCTATGGCTACACCTTC.

V gene TRBV6-5 combines with J gene TRBJ2-5; maybe TRBD1 (6 bases). Germline lookup yields CDR1 MNHEY and CDR2 SVGAGI. The ends were cut back, 5 bases at V and 1 base at J, with 11 bases in the middle. This CDR3 is built from 14 residues. CDR3 in DNA: TGTGCCAGCAGTCCACAGGGTATCCAAGAGACCCAGTACTTC. It encodes CASSPQGIQETQYF.

J is TRBJ2-2 and V is TRBV27, with unresolved D. Germline V gives CDR1 MNHEY, CDR2 SMNVEV (reference sequence). With 5 bases removed from V and 7 bases from J, the gap between germline ends came to 8 bases. This CDR3 has 12 residues. This CDR3 is CASSPPHGELFF. CDR3 coding DNA: TGTGCCAGCAGTCCTCCACACGGGGAGCTGTTTTTT.

The genes are TRBV4-3 and TRBJ1-4, with D hard to call. The germline gives CDR1 LGHNA, CDR2 YSLEER. With 0 bases removed from V and 4 bases from J, the gap between germline ends came to 9 bases. CDR3 length: 15 amino acids. This CDR3 is CASSQDRIFNEKLFF. CDR3 nucleotides: TGCGCCAGCAGCCAAGACAGGATATTTAATGAAAAACTGTTTTTT.

The chain uses TRBV2 and TRBJ2-1; tentative D call: TRBD2 (6 bases). CDR1 and CDR2 from the germline V gene are SNHLY and FYNNEI. Trimming removed 6 bases at V and 0 bases at J, with 9 bases between. CDR3 length: 14 amino acids. In DNA form, the CDR3 reads TGTGCCAGCAGGGGCGGGGTCTCCTACAATGAGCAGTTCTTC. Translation: CASRGGVSYNEQFF.

This chain uses TRBV27 with TRBJ2-1; D gene ambiguous. The CDR3 is 13 residues long. V lost 3 bases and J lost 11, with 14 bases in between. CDR1 and CDR2 from the germline V gene are MNHEY and SMNVEV (reference sequence). Here the CDR3 reads CASSLNRLSQQFF. CDR3 bases: TGTGCCAGCAGTTTGAACCGACTCTCTCAGCAGTTCTTC.

CDR3 residues: CASSDQQETYGYTF. CDR3 coding DNA: TGTGCCAGCAGCGACCAACAGGAGACCTATGGCTACACCTTC. The chain joins TRBV2 to TRBJ1-2; D is perhaps TRBD1 (5 bases). Germline values: CDR1 SNHLY, CDR2 FYNNEI. The V and J ends lost 6 bases and 4 bases respectively, with 15 bases between them. This CDR3 comprises 14 residues.

The chain carries TRBV29-1 and TRBJ1-1; D is undetermined. V was pared by 2 bases and J by 1 base, with 8 bases between. This CDR3 contains 13 residues. Germline CDR1 reads SQVTM; CDR2 reads ANQGSEA. In nucleotides, the CDR3 is TGCAGCGTTGAAACACAAGAGAACACTGAAGCTTTCTTT. It is translated as CSVETQENTEAFF.

The chain carries TRBV18 and TRBJ1-1; no definite D call. The CDR3 runs 16 residues. Germline V lookup: CDR1 KGHSH, CDR2 LQKENI. The V gene lost 1 base and the J gene lost 0 bases, with 12 bases spanning the gap. The CDR3, as DNA: TGTGCCAGCTCACCACTAGATCCTAAGATGAACACTGAAGCTTTCTTT. This codes for CASSPLDPKMNTEAFF.

This chain connects TRBV4-2 to TRBJ1-2; 7 bases map to TRBD1. CDR1 and CDR2 (germline): LGHNA, YNFKEQ. The CDR3 contains 15 residues. Losses at the gene ends were 0 bases for V and 7 bases for J; bases not matched to a gene: 8. CDR3 coding DNA: TGTGCCAGCAGCCAAGATATAGAGGGGGCAGGTGGCTACACCTTC. Encoded protein: CASSQDIEGAGGYTF.

The rearrangement uses TRBV5-1 and TRBJ2-1, with TRBD2 matching 7 bases. The junction had 4 bases not matched to a gene; V was cut back by 4 bases and J by 0 bases. CDR3 size: 15 residues. Germline V gene lookup returns CDR1 SGHRS and CDR2 YFSETQ. This chain's CDR3 is CASSMSGNSYNEQFF. The CDR3 DNA reads as TGCGCCAGCAGCATGAGCGGGAACTCCTACAATGAGCAGTTCTTC.

The rearrangement links TRBV30 to TRBJ2-7, with 7 positions matching TRBD2. V shed 0 bases, J shed 7 bases, and the junction held 9 bases outside the gene matches. The CDR3 is made up of 14 amino acids. Germline values: CDR1 GTSNPN, CDR2 SVGIG (reference sequence). The CDR3 DNA is TGTGCCTGGAGTGTACTACTACGGCGGGGGGAGCAGTACTTC. This translates into CAWSVLLRRGEQYF.

The chain uses TRBV18 and TRBJ2-5; D is possibly TRBD1 (6 bases). The CDR3 loop spans 14 amino acids. V gave up 4 bases and J gave up 2 bases, with 11 bases separating them. CDR1 and CDR2 (germline): KGHSH, LQKENI. The CDR3 reads CASSLPRGQETQYF. In nucleotides, the CDR3 is TGTGCCAGCTCACTACCAAGGGGGCAAGAGACCCAGTACTTC.

The rearrangement joins TRBV7-9 to TRBJ1-5, with 7 nucleotides matching TRBD1. The germline V gene encodes CDR1 SEHNR and CDR2 FQNEAQ (reference sequence). The length of the CDR3 is 17 residues. The J segment lost 9 bases and the V segment lost 5 bases, leaving 19 bases of the junction unmatched. CDR3 bases: TGTGCCAGCAGCGAATTACCATTGACAGGGCCCAATTGGCCCCAGCATTTT. It translates to CASSELPLTGPNWPQHF.

V usage is TRBV9 and J usage is TRBJ2-1, with D hard to call. The CDR3 contains 15 residues. Trimming removed 0 bases at V and 2 bases at J, with 9 bases between. Germline values: CDR1 SGDLS, CDR2 YYNGEE. The CDR3 spells CASSVDFRPYNEQFF. In DNA form, the CDR3 reads TGTGCCAGCAGCGTAGATTTTCGTCCCTACAATGAGCAGTTCTTC.

This rearrangement joins TRBV20-1 to TRBJ2-1, with a weak D call TRBD2 (6 bases). Trimming left V 3 bases short and J 5 bases short, with 17 bases between. The CDR3 is 15 amino acids. Germline V gene data show CDR1 as DFQATT and CDR2 as SNEGSKA (reference sequence). CDR3 region: CSASGAGLYNNEQFF. The CDR3 DNA is TGCAGTGCTAGTGGGGCGGGACTTTACAACAATGAGCAGTTCTTC.

The chain links TRBV28 to TRBJ1-3, with 9 bases lining up with TRBD1. The germline gives CDR1 MDHEN, CDR2 SYDVKM. Trimming cost V 10 bases and J 1 base; bases outside gene matches: 8. The CDR3 spans 15 residues. DNA for the CDR3: TGTGCCACCCTCACAGGGGGCACATCTGGAAACACCATATATTTT. This gives the protein CATLTGGTSGNTIYF.

The rearrangement links TRBV9 to TRBJ2-3; no firm D call. CDR1 SGDLS and CDR2 YYNGEE come from the germline V gene. The V end lost 4 bases, the J end lost 3 bases, and 12 bases lay between the germline ends. The CDR3 runs to 14 residues. The CDR3 sequence: CASSPRLGTDTQYF. CDR3 nucleotides: TGTGCCAGCAGCCCCCGCCTAGGAACAGATACGCAGTATTTT.

This chain connects TRBV30 to TRBJ2-6, with a possible D match to TRBD1 (5 bases). This CDR3 comprises 15 residues. V lost 0 bases, J lost 2 bases, and 8 bases lay in between. Germline-derived CDR1 and CDR2 are GTSNPN and SVGIG (reference sequence). The DNA for the CDR3 is TGTGCCTGGAGTGTATCCAGGGCTGGGGCCAACGTCCTGACTTTC. Translated: CAWSVSRAGANVLTF.

The rearrangement joins TRBV27 to TRBJ2-6, with 9 bases fitting TRBD2. The trim removed 6 bases at V and 0 bases at J, leaving 6 bases unmatched. The germline CDR1 and CDR2 sequences are MNHEY and SMNVEV (reference sequence). This CDR3 contains 17 residues. The CDR3 reads CASRLAGLSSGANVLTF. The CDR3 DNA reads as TGTGCCAGCAGACTAGCGGGCCTAAGCTCTGGGGCCAACGTCCTGACTTTC. Full variable domain (remainder filled in from reference TRBV27 and TRBJ2-6): EAQVTQNPRYLITVTGKKLTVTCSQNMNHEYMSWYRQDPGLGLRQIYYSMNVEVTDKGDVPEGYKVSRKEKRNFPLILESPSPNQTSLYFCASRLAGLSSGANVLTFGAGSRLTVL.